This T cell receptor (beta chain) was identified in a study of cytotoxic CD8 clonotypes in ibrutinib-treated CLL (dated by TCRdb to the early 2020s). Turning to the overall study: In this cohort, about 15 patients were treatment-naive and ten to twelve were relapsed/refractory, while around 18 had unmutated IGHV. Partial responses were observed in 24 patients and complete responses in 2; after a median follow-up of roughly 62 months, remission was maintained in roughly 15 patients and progression was observed in around twelve. On average, each sample yielded some 250,000 productive templates and tens of thousands of productive rearrangements. The response samples were drawn at a median of 12 months into treatment, with a range of roughly 6 to 36 months. Every remission and progressive disease sample was obtained while ibrutinib was still being received by the patients. Cryopreserved peripheral blood mononuclear cells were collected at three points: before therapy, at response, and at either sustained remission or disease progression. Longitudinal samples were available for about 30% of the 86 trial participants.

V lost 2 bases and J lost 1 base; the stretch between them is 11 bases long. CDR1 and CDR2 are read off the germline V gene (reference sequence) as LNHDA and SQIVND. The CDR3 contains 15 residues, cysteine and phenylalanine counted. The DNA shown is the 45-base CDR3, in frame from base 1. The goal of deep resolution MiSeq sequencing was a depth between 1 in 1 million and 1 in 200,000 T cells, and coverage averaged 10x per clonotype. TCR beta libraries were generated with the immunoSEQ hsTCRB Kit. For the original study's pipeline: Data were analyzed with ImmunoSEQ Data Assistant and ImmunoSEQ Analyzer, with V, D and J genes assigned per IMGT definitions. Clonality, which ranges from 0 to 1, was calculated by subtracting the normalized Shannon entropy of productive rearrangement frequencies from one. Only overrepresented clonotypes making up at least 0.05% of the repertoire of each patient were included in the public clonotype analysis. Thirteen repertoires from age-matched healthy donors, obtained from immuneACCESS, served as clonality controls. TCRdb re-hosts the immuneACCESS table, in-frame sequences only. Its copies lack some clones; in the studies checked, an unresolved V gene accounts for under half of them, and the cause for the rest is not known. V, J and clone size were drawn from that table, and D and trimming were deduced from the DNA. The sample contains about 120,000 clones, 70% to 90% of them found a single time. Approximately 2% of the sample goes to the ten largest clones.

Note on this clone: Its antigen remains undetermined. No per-base quality is available; no much larger clone lies one base away.

Study-level results and caveats: Public clonotypes were rare and either shrank or stayed stable during treatment, and the rise in clonality at ibrutinib response reflected expansion of private clonotypes. Sampling times were not matched between patients in sustained remission and patients whose disease was progressing, and lymph node repertoires were not examined. At baseline, clonality was higher than in age-matched healthy donors and showed a strong correlation with circulating CD8+ T-cell counts. Clonality rose at ibrutinib response, remained stable during sustained remission, and dropped back toward baseline at progression.

The sample's time point label, in plain terms: around 25 months on ibrutinib. For TCR beta library preparation, approximately 2 micrograms of genomic DNA were extracted from the cryopreserved PBMCs. Longitudinal blood samples from CLL patients on ibrutinib monotherapy were analyzed using high-throughput TCR beta sequencing. The patients took part in an open-label, single-center phase 2 trial of ibrutinib monotherapy. Rearrangement joined TRBV19 to TRBJ1-1; confidence is insufficient to name the D gene. The origin of this receptor is a human donor with chronic lymphocytic leukemia. The input for sequencing was PBMCs, taken after 24 months of ibrutinib treatment. The nucleotide sequence is TGTGCCAGTAGTATATACAAGGCAGGGAACACTGAAGCTTTCTTT. It is translated as CASSIYKAGNTEAFF. With the portions outside the CDR3 filled from the reference TRBV19 and TRBJ1-1 genes, the complete variable region becomes DGGITQSPKYLFRKEGQNVTLSCEQNLNHDAMYWYRQDPGQGLRLIYYSQIVNDFQKGDIAEGYSVSREKKESFPLTVTSAQKNPTAFYLCASSIYKAGNTEAFFGQGTRLTVV.